This T cell receptor beta chain was sequenced during a study of CD8+ T cells in alopecia areata. Background on the study: At a dose of 5 to 10 mg twice daily, oral tofacitinib was given to treated patients.

CDR1 is ENHRY and CDR2 is SYGVKD in the germline V gene. Trimming pared 4 bases from V and 6 bases from J, leaving 10 bases between. The CDR3 extends over 13 amino acids. Extracted from the samples, RNA was reverse transcribed into cDNA to serve as the sequencing template. This table comes from immunoSEQ multiplex PCR, and its TCRdb copy is limited to in-frame clones, with some not included. This sample has some 200,000 clones; 59% occur once, and the top ten carry approximately 15%. Sequenced material: CD4+ T cells sorted from blood, taken at week 0. This clonotype was obtained from a human donor with alopecia areata. The chain has TRBV10-3 and TRBJ2-1, with D unclear. CDR3 region: CAISGVAINEQFF. The DNA of the CDR3 is TGTGCCATCAGTGGCGTAGCCATCAATGAGCAGTTCTTC.